A single sample gave rise to the 27 T cell receptor beta chains below, sequenced in a study of radiation and T cells in renal cell carcinoma. Method: immunoSEQ multiplex PCR; TCRdb's copy keeps in-frame clones and lacks some. The sample includes about 140,000 clones, 70% to 90% seen only once; the top ten take approximately 24%. Indicated time point: baseline pretreatment blood. Treatment: 15 Gy SBRT to primary tumor, nephrectomy 4 weeks later. The sequences come from blood, collected from a patient whose treatment included radiotherapy and nephrectomy. These receptor sequences come from a woman between 50 and 59 years old with renal cell carcinoma.

This clone has a single count. This rearrangement joins TRBV5-1 to TRBJ2-2, with 9 bases matching TRBD1. With 2 bases clipped from V and 7 bases from J, the junction kept 6 bases outside the gene matches. The CDR3 sequence is 15 residues long. In germline, CDR1 is SGHRS, CDR2 YFSETQ. CDR3 bases: TGCGCCAGCAGCTTCACAGGGGGCGAGGTCGGGGAGCTGTTTTTT. Amino acids: CASSFTGGEVGELFF.

The rearrangement uses TRBV7-2 and TRBJ2-3; possibly TRBD1 or TRBD2 for D (5 bases each). With 8 bases removed from V and 1 base from J, the gap between germline ends came to 10 bases. This CDR3 comprises 13 residues. Germline CDR1 is SGHTA and CDR2 is FQGNSA. CDR3 protein: CASRDRGTDTQYF. The CDR3 DNA is TGTGCCAGCCGGGACCGCGGCACAGATACGCAGTATTTT.

The chain is built from TRBV11-2 and TRBJ1-1; D is ambiguous. This CDR3 is 15 amino acids long. In germline, CDR1 is SGHAT, CDR2 FQNNGV. Deletions cut 3 bases from V and 0 bases from J, with 11 bases between. The CDR3 sequence is CASSFPRSMNTEAFF. The CDR3, as DNA: TGTGCCAGCAGCTTCCCCAGATCCATGAACACTGAAGCTTTCTTT. Complete variable domain (other parts from reference TRBV11-2 and TRBJ1-1): EAGVAQSPRYKIIEKRQSVAFWCNPISGHATLYWYQQILGQGPKLLIQFQNNGVVDDSQLPKDRFSAERLKGVDSTLKIQPAKLEDSAVYLCASSFPRSMNTEAFFGQGTRLTVV.

This chain joins TRBV19 and TRBJ2-5; D is perhaps TRBD1 or TRBD2 (5 bases each). The V gene lost 0 bases and the J gene lost 0 bases, with 14 bases spanning the gap. This CDR3 is 17 amino acids long. The germline V gene encodes CDR1 LNHDA and CDR2 SQIVND (reference sequence). CDR3 in DNA: TGTGCCAGTAGTATAGATGAGGGGCCACCGTACCAAGAGACCCAGTACTTC. It is translated as CASSIDEGPPYQETQYF.

The chain couples TRBV4-3 to TRBJ1-5; 7 bases fit TRBD1. CDR1 and CDR2 (germline): LGHNA, YSLEER. Trimming at V came to 0 bases and at J to 5 bases, leaving 7 bases not matched to a gene. The CDR3 is made up of 16 amino acids. CDR3 residues: CASSQDAQGSYQPQHF. CDR3 DNA sequence: TGCGCCAGCAGCCAAGATGCACAGGGGAGTTATCAGCCCCAGCATTTT.

The chain links TRBV2 to TRBJ2-2; perhaps TRBD1 as D (6 bases). The CDR3 totals 15 residues. Germline CDR1 is SNHLY and CDR2 is FYNNEI. V was trimmed by 4 bases and J by 5 bases, leaving 14 bases between them. CDR3 nucleotide sequence: TGTGCCAGCAGTGTGGGGGCCCGGCGGACCGGGGAGCTGTTTTTT. Its protein is CASSVGARRTGELFF.

The chain employs TRBV7-3 and TRBJ2-5; 7 bases map to TRBD1. The V and J ends lost 5 bases and 5 bases, in that order; junction bases with no gene match: 8. This CDR3 contains 14 residues. The germline V gene has CDR1 SGHTA and CDR2 FQGTGA. This CDR3 reads CASSMGQPGETQYF. For the CDR3, the DNA is TGTGCCAGCAGCATGGGACAGCCTGGTGAGACCCAGTACTTC.

The rearrangement links TRBV9 to TRBJ2-7, with D tentatively TRBD2 (6 bases). The germline V and J ends were trimmed by 0 bases and 1 base, with 11 bases remaining between them. The germline gives CDR1 SGDLS, CDR2 YYNGEE. The CDR3 covers 15 residues. CDR3 protein: CASSVAGGESYEQYF. CDR3 coding DNA: TGTGCCAGCAGCGTAGCTGGCGGGGAGTCCTACGAGCAGTACTTC.

The chain employs TRBV7-9 and TRBJ2-1; a possible D gene is TRBD2 (6 bases). The CDR3 runs to 15 residues. Germline lookup yields CDR1 SEHNR and CDR2 FQNEAQ (reference sequence). V was shortened by 0 bases and J by 8 bases, with 14 bases between the two germline ends. The CDR3 DNA is TGTGCCAGCAGCTTAGCGCTCGCGGAGGGCGATGAGCAGTTCTTC. Translated: CASSLALAEGDEQFF.

This chain connects TRBV5-1 to TRBJ2-2, with 9 bases aligning to TRBD2. CDR1 SGHRS and CDR2 YFSETQ come from the germline V gene. After removal of 4 bases from V and 7 bases from J, the junction contained 11 bases not matched to a gene. The CDR3 loop spans 16 amino acids. This CDR3 is CASSARGGRADGELFF. The CDR3 coding sequence is TGCGCCAGCAGCGCCCGGGGCGGGAGGGCCGACGGGGAGCTGTTTTTT.

The gene calls are TRBV5-6 and TRBJ2-1, with 7 bases fitting TRBD2. Germline values: CDR1 SGHDT, CDR2 YYEEEE. This CDR3 contains 15 residues. Trimming at V came to 2 bases and at J to 10 bases, leaving 12 bases not matched to a gene. CDR3 region: CASSLGSGSHGEQFF. CDR3 nucleotides: TGTGCCAGCAGCTTAGGTAGCGGGTCCCATGGGGAGCAGTTCTTC. Variable domain in full (rest from reference TRBV5-6 and TRBJ2-1): DAGVTQSPTHLIKTRGQQVTLRCSPKSGHDTVSWYQQALGQGPQFIFQYYEEEERQRGNFPDRFSGHQFPNYSSELNVNALLLGDSALYLCASSLGSGSHGEQFFGPGTRLTVL.

This clone was observed a handful of times. The rearrangement joins TRBV2 to TRBJ1-1, with D hard to call. Trimming left V 6 bases short and J 3 bases short, with 8 bases between. CDR1 is SNHLY, CDR2 FYNNEI, per germline. The length of the CDR3 is 12 residues. CDR3 loop: CASRFGDTEAFF. The CDR3 coding sequence is TGTGCCAGCAGGTTCGGAGACACTGAAGCTTTCTTT.

The genes are TRBV6-6 and TRBJ1-2; D is unresolved. Trimming took 1 base from V and 4 from J, leaving 10 bases between them. The CDR3 runs to 14 residues. Germline values: CDR1 MNHNY, CDR2 SVGAGI (reference sequence). CDR3 protein: CASSYFPGSYGYTF. CDR3 in DNA: TGTGCCAGCAGTTACTTCCCGGGGAGCTATGGCTACACCTTC.

The V call is TRBV7-2, the J call TRBJ2-7, with 11 bases fitting TRBD2. V lost 0 bases and J lost 2; bases outside the gene matches: 6. Germline assignment: CDR1 SGHTA and CDR2 FQGNSA. This CDR3 has 17 residues. The chain's CDR3 is CASSLARTSGSAYEQYF. As DNA, the CDR3 is TGTGCCAGCAGCTTAGCGAGGACTAGCGGGTCCGCCTACGAGCAGTACTTC.

This chain uses TRBV29-1 with TRBJ2-7, with TRBD1 as a possible D gene (5 bases). Between the trimmed V and J ends, which lost 4 bases and 7 bases, there was a span of 14 bases. Germline assignment: CDR1 SQVTM and CDR2 ANQGSEA. The CDR3 is 12 amino acids. The CDR3 DNA reads as TGCAGCGTTGGACAGTCCCTCGGGGAGCAGTACTTC. Its translation: CSVGQSLGEQYF.

The chain has TRBV5-1 and TRBJ1-2; D is unclear. Trimming pared 4 bases from V and 0 bases from J, leaving 13 bases between. The CDR3 loop spans 15 amino acids. Looked up from germline, CDR1 is SGHRS and CDR2 is YFSETQ. CDR3 nucleotide sequence: TGCGCCAGCAGCCCGGTATGGACGCCTAACTATGGCTACACCTTC. Its translation is CASSPVWTPNYGYTF.

The gene calls are TRBV9 and TRBJ1-3; no reliable D call. The CDR3 consists of 14 residues. The V gene lost 4 bases and the J gene lost 4 bases, with 12 bases spanning the gap. Per the germline V gene, CDR1 is SGDLS and CDR2 is YYNGEE. In DNA form, the CDR3 reads TGTGCCAGCAGCCCCCCCCTCGACGGAAACACCATATATTTT. It encodes CASSPPLDGNTIYF.

The chain combines TRBV7-9 with TRBJ1-4; no reliable D call. The length of the CDR3 is 15 residues. Germline V CDR1 and CDR2: SEHNR, FQNEAQ (reference sequence). The V and J ends lost 0 bases and 7 bases respectively, with 12 bases between them. DNA for the CDR3: TGTGCCAGCAGCTTAGCTTCGGGGATTAGTGAAAAACTGTTTTTT. As protein: CASSLASGISEKLFF.

The chain links TRBV29-1 to TRBJ2-7, with D perhaps matching TRBD1 (5 bases). The V gene lost 3 bases and the J gene lost 7 bases, with 16 bases spanning the gap. The CDR3 runs 13 residues. Germline lookup yields CDR1 SQVTM and CDR2 ANQGSEA. CDR3 sequence reads: CSVDYGQGEEQYF. CDR3 coding DNA: TGCAGCGTTGATTACGGGCAGGGTGAAGAGCAGTACTTC.

The V call is TRBV9, the J call TRBJ2-7, with D perhaps matching TRBD1 (5 bases). Germline V CDR1 and CDR2: SGDLS, YYNGEE. This CDR3 spans 12 amino acids. Trimming cost V 3 bases and J 3 bases, with 7 bases left between them. The CDR3 here is CASSGDSYEQYF. CDR3 nucleotide sequence: TGTGCCAGCAGCGGCGACAGCTACGAGCAGTACTTC.

J is TRBJ1-2 and V is TRBV9; a weak D match, TRBD1 (5 bases). V was clipped by 1 base and J by 4 bases, with 11 bases between them. CDR3 length: 14 amino acids. Germline CDR1 SGDLS, CDR2 YYNGEE. The CDR3: CASSVMQGGYGYTF. The CDR3 DNA reads as TGTGCCAGCAGCGTAATGCAGGGAGGCTATGGCTACACCTTC.

The V call is TRBV6-5, the J call TRBJ1-1; D gene uncertain. V lost 6 bases and J 1 base, leaving 6 bases between the germline ends. CDR1 and CDR2 (germline): MNHEY, SVGAGI. CDR3 length: 12 residues. The CDR3 sequence is CASREGNTEAFF. DNA of the CDR3: TGTGCCAGCAGGGAGGGGAACACTGAAGCTTTCTTT.

The V call is TRBV5-1, the J call TRBJ2-7; 7 nucleotides line up with TRBD1. Germline trimming cut 0 bases from V and 5 bases from J; bases unmatched to any gene: 5. There are 14 residues in the CDR3. Germline loops: CDR1 SGHRS, CDR2 YFSETQ. CDR3 DNA sequence: TGCGCCAGCAGCTTGGAAAGGACAGGAAACGAGCAGTACTTC. It encodes CASSLERTGNEQYF.

By sample fraction, this clone is large. The chain carries TRBV12-5 and TRBJ1-2; no clear D gene. The V and J ends lost 6 bases and 0 bases respectively, with 8 bases between them. The CDR3 covers 13 residues. Germline loops: CDR1 LGHNT, CDR2 FRNRAP. CDR3 nucleotides: TGTGCTAGTGGGTACAGCACTAACTATGGCTACACCTTC. As protein: CASGYSTNYGYTF.

This CDR3 reads CASSFRGGRTQYF. The CDR3 DNA reads TGTGCCAGCAGTTTTAGGGGCGGGCGAACCCAGTACTTC. V usage is TRBV27 and J usage is TRBJ2-5; D may be TRBD1 or TRBD2 (5 bases each). In germline, CDR1 is MNHEY, CDR2 SMNVEV (reference sequence). The CDR3 is 13 residues long. Trimming stripped 3 bases from V and 8 bases from J, with 13 bases between.

V usage is TRBV18 and J usage is TRBJ2-7; TRBD1 matches at 8 bases. The germline gives CDR1 KGHSH, CDR2 LQKENI. The CDR3 consists of 15 residues. Trimming cost V 2 bases and J 7 bases; bases outside gene matches: 10. In DNA, the CDR3 is TGTGCCAGCTCACCAAGGACAGGGCTTTGGAGTGAGCAGTACTTC. It specifies CASSPRTGLWSEQYF.

The chain joins TRBV5-1 to TRBJ2-7; TRBD1 agrees at 8 bases. This CDR3 spans 16 amino acids. V shed 5 bases and J 3 bases; nucleotides not matched to a gene: 13. Per the germline V gene, CDR1 is SGHRS and CDR2 is YFSETQ. CDR3 in DNA: TGCGCCAGCAGGACAACCGGGACAGGCGAAATCTACGAGCAGTACTTC. As protein: CASRTTGTGEIYEQYF. Based on the CDR3 plus reference TRBV5-1 and TRBJ2-7, the full variable domain is KAGVTQTPRYLIKTRGQQVTLSCSPISGHRSVSWYQQTPGQGLQFLFEYFSETQRNKGNFPGRFSGRQFSNSRSEMNVSTLELGDSALYLCASRTTGTGEIYEQYFGPGTRLTVT.